This entry lists 25 T cell receptor beta chains sequenced from one sample in a study of CD8 T cells in ankylosing spondylitis. TCRdb reanalysed the 5' RACE reads using MiXCR and keeps one entry per CDR3 protein. The sample carries 290,000 or so distinct CDR3 sequences, roughly 20% recorded once. The sample consisted of blood, either unsorted or a sorted T cell fraction (not recorded which). The receptor source for this set is a female donor with ankylosing spondylitis or in good health (not recorded which).

The CDR3: CSARIPGMNTEAFF. Here the CDR3 DNA reads TGCAGTGCTAGAATCCCAGGTATGAACACTGAAGCTTTCTTT. This chain joins TRBV20-1 and TRBJ1-1, with D unclear. This CDR3 has 14 residues. Germline CDR1 is DFQATT and CDR2 is SNEGSKA (reference sequence). V was cut by 2 bases and J by 0 bases, with 10 bases left in between.

This clonotype was detected a few times. The chain has TRBV10-3 and TRBJ2-2, with a weak D call TRBD2 (6 bases). The CDR3 length is 15 residues. The ends were cut back, 11 bases at V and 1 base at J, with 17 bases in the middle. Germline V gene lookup returns CDR1 ENHRY and CDR2 SYGVKD. This CDR3 reads CAVSSGGLNTGELFF. The CDR3 DNA is TGTGCCGTCTCGAGTGGGGGACTGAACACCGGGGAGCTGTTTTTT.

This clonotype was recorded at least ten times. This rearrangement joins TRBV12-3 or TRBV12-4 to TRBJ1-1; D is possibly TRBD1 (6 bases). Trimming cost V 6 bases and J 1 base, with 12 bases left between them. The CDR3 totals 14 residues. CDR3 in DNA: TGTGCCAGCAGCAAGGGACACTCGAACACTGAAGCTTTCTTT. Residues: CASSKGHSNTEAFF.

The chain joins TRBV9 to TRBJ1-1; a possible D gene is TRBD1 (6 bases). The CDR3 loop spans 14 amino acids. CDR1 is SGDLS, CDR2 YYNGEE, per germline. Trimming cost V 0 bases and J 5 bases, with 11 bases left between them. The CDR3 protein is CASSVAQTGTEAFF. CDR3 bases: TGTGCCAGCAGCGTAGCACAAACAGGGACTGAAGCTTTCTTT.

The chain carries TRBV29-1 and TRBJ1-1; 7 bases agree with TRBD1. V lost 6 bases and J lost 0; bases outside the gene matches: 4. The CDR3 extends over 13 amino acids. The germline V gene has CDR1 SQVTM and CDR2 ANQGSEA. The CDR3 DNA follows: TGCAGCGTCCTGACAGGGTTGAACACTGAAGCTTTCTTT. It specifies CSVLTGLNTEAFF.

In its sample, this clonotype was seen many times. The chain is built from TRBV9 and TRBJ1-4; D is ambiguous. The length of the CDR3 is 15 residues. The germline V gene encodes CDR1 SGDLS and CDR2 YYNGEE. V shed 3 bases and J shed 0 bases, with 9 bases lying between them. CDR3 sequence: CASSADRATNEKLFF. DNA for the CDR3: TGTGCCAGCAGCGCGGACCGTGCAACTAATGAAAAACTGTTTTTT.

The chain joins TRBV9 to TRBJ2-3; D uncertain. CDR3 length: 15 residues. Trimming removed 3 bases from V and 3 bases from J, with 14 bases in between. Germline assignment: CDR1 SGDLS and CDR2 YYNGEE. Here the CDR3 DNA reads TGTGCCAGCAGCGAGGGCGCCGTCCGGACAGATACGCAGTATTTT. It translates to CASSEGAVRTDTQYF.

This clonotype was recorded at least ten times. The chain has TRBV5-1 and TRBJ2-7, with D possibly being TRBD1 (6 bases). V lost 4 bases and J lost 4, with 15 bases in between. CDR1 SGHRS and CDR2 YFSETQ come from the germline V gene. This CDR3 comprises 14 residues. This CDR3 is CASSQDSQLYEQYF. CDR3 in DNA: TGCGCCAGCAGCCAGGACAGCCAGCTTTACGAGCAGTACTTC.

The rearrangement uses TRBV4-2 and TRBJ2-1; the D is unclear. CDR3 size: 12 residues. The ends were cut back, 5 bases at V and 12 bases at J, with 14 bases in the middle. Germline V gives CDR1 LGHNA, CDR2 YNFKEQ. This CDR3 is CASSTGSLGQFF. The CDR3 DNA is TGTGCCAGCAGCACCGGGTCCTTAGGGCAGTTCTTC.

V and J are TRBV20-1 and TRBJ1-1; D not resolved. The CDR3 runs 13 residues. The V and J ends lost 1 base and 1 base respectively, with 7 bases between them. Germline CDR1 and CDR2: DFQATT and SNEGSKA (reference sequence). CDR3 sequence (DNA): TGCAGTGCTAGAGTGGCAGCGAACACTGAAGCTTTCTTT. Amino acid sequence: CSARVAANTEAFF.

The chain joins TRBV4-3 to TRBJ2-1; TRBD1 agrees at 11 bases. The CDR3 loop spans 16 amino acids. Per germline, CDR1 LGHNA and CDR2 YSLEER. After removal of 4 bases from V and 6 bases from J, the junction contained 8 bases not matched to a gene. CDR3 nucleotides: TGCGCCAGCAGCCGCTCTCTGGGACAGGGGGTCAATGAGCAGTTCTTC. Amino acids: CASSRSLGQGVNEQFF.

V usage is TRBV7-2 and J usage is TRBJ2-3; D remains unclear. V dropped 1 base and J dropped 0 bases, with 17 bases sitting between them. This CDR3 is built from 18 residues. Germline CDR1 and CDR2: SGHTA and FQGNSA. CDR3 bases: TGTGCCAGCAGCTTAGGCTATGGGTTTGGACGGAGCACAGATACGCAGTATTTT. It translates to CASSLGYGFGRSTDTQYF.

This clonotype has at least ten counts. This chain uses TRBV12-3 or TRBV12-4 with TRBJ2-7, with D unclear. The CDR3 has 12 amino acids. Trimming stripped 4 bases from V and 3 bases from J, with 7 bases between. The CDR3 bases are TGTGCCAGCAGTTCGTCCCACTACGAGCAGTACTTC. Its translation: CASSSSHYEQYF.

The chain joins TRBV20-1 to TRBJ2-7, with no clear D. This CDR3 is 13 amino acids long. Trimming removed 6 bases from V and 2 bases from J, with 14 bases in between. Germline-derived CDR1 and CDR2 are DFQATT and SNEGSKA (reference sequence). The CDR3 coding sequence is TGCAGTGCCGGCCCGCTCCCAACCTACGAGCAGTACTTC. Amino acids: CSAGPLPTYEQYF.

This clonotype was recorded at least ten times. The gene calls are TRBV20-1 and TRBJ2-3, with 9 positions matching TRBD2. The length of the CDR3 is 13 residues. Germline CDR1 reads DFQATT; CDR2 reads SNEGSKA (reference sequence). The V and J ends lost 6 bases and 4 bases, in that order; junction bases with no gene match: 5. This chain's CDR3 is CSADSGSSDTQYF. CDR3 nucleotides: TGCAGTGCCGATAGCGGGAGCTCAGATACGCAGTATTTT.

The J gene is TRBJ1-1, the V gene TRBV4-3; 9 bases match TRBD1. Germline-derived CDR1 and CDR2 are LGHNA and YSLEER. V was pared by 0 bases and J by 10 bases, with 6 bases of the junction left unmatched. The CDR3 spans 14 residues. In nucleotides, the CDR3 is TGCGCCAGCAGCCAAGACACAGGGGGCGGGCGAGCTTTCTTT. Translating it yields CASSQDTGGGRAFF.

This clonotype was detected many times. In DNA, the CDR3 is TGCAGCGTTGCAGGGGCGGGAGAAGCTTTCTTT. Its translation: CSVAGAGEAFF. The V and J genes are TRBV29-1 and TRBJ1-1, with D perhaps matching TRBD1 (6 bases). There are 11 residues in the CDR3. Trimming left V 4 bases short and J 8 bases short, with 11 bases between. CDR1 and CDR2 from the germline V gene are SQVTM and ANQGSEA.

This clonotype was observed a few times. The rearrangement links TRBV7-2 to TRBJ2-7; maybe TRBD2 (5 bases). Germline V gene sequence: CDR1 SGHTA, CDR2 FQGNSA. V lost 5 bases to trimming and J lost 5 bases, with 19 bases between them. CDR3 length: 15 residues. This chain's CDR3 is CASSPASDWWDEQYF. CDR3 in DNA: TGTGCCAGCAGCCCCGCGTCGGACTGGTGGGACGAGCAGTACTTC.

In its sample, this clonotype was seen many times. The rearrangement uses TRBV24-1 and TRBJ1-2, with 9 bases identical to TRBD1. Germline CDR1 and CDR2: KGHDR and SFDVKD. The trim removed 4 bases at V and 4 bases at J, leaving 6 bases unmatched. The CDR3 has 15 amino acids. The CDR3 region has the DNA TGTGCCACCAGTGACGCGTCGACAGGGGGCTATGGCTACACCTTC. Translation: CATSDASTGGYGYTF.

The chain recombines TRBV4-3 with TRBJ2-1; 9 bases agree with TRBD1. This CDR3 is 15 amino acids long. Germline loops: CDR1 LGHNA, CDR2 YSLEER. Germline trimming cut 6 bases from V and 5 bases from J; bases unmatched to any gene: 8. CDR3 sequence reads: CASSPDRGQHNEQFF. In nucleotides, the CDR3 is TGCGCCAGCAGTCCGGACAGGGGACAACACAATGAGCAGTTCTTC.

In its sample, this clonotype was seen a few times. The chain uses TRBV6-5 and TRBJ2-7; 7 bases match TRBD1. The CDR3 spans 14 residues. Germline CDR1 reads MNHEY; CDR2 reads SVGAGI. The trim removed 2 bases at V and 6 bases at J, leaving 7 bases unmatched. CDR3 nucleotides: TGTGCCAGCAGTTACAAAGTAGGGGGCGGCGAGCAGTACTTC. Translation gives CASSYKVGGGEQYF.

This clonotype was detected only a few times. CDR3 sequence (DNA): TGTGCCAGCTCCATGTTGGGGGCCAAGCAGTTCTTC. It specifies CASSMLGAKQFF. The genes are TRBV6-2 or TRBV6-3 and TRBJ2-1; possible D gene TRBD1, 6 bases. The V gene lost 8 bases and the J gene lost 11 bases, with 16 bases spanning the gap. The germline gives CDR1 MNHEY, CDR2 SVGEGT. The CDR3 runs to 12 residues.

V and J are TRBV4-3 and TRBJ2-7; no definite D call. V lost 4 bases and J 4 bases, leaving 17 bases between the germline ends. CDR1 is LGHNA and CDR2 is YSLEER in the germline V gene. The CDR3 runs 15 residues. The CDR3 bases are TGCGCCAGCAGCCCCCACATGGGTAGGAAATACGAGCAGTACTTC. Protein product: CASSPHMGRKYEQYF.

The gene calls are TRBV12-3 or TRBV12-4 and TRBJ1-2, with D possibly matching TRBD1 (6 bases). V gave up 6 bases and J gave up 6 bases, with 17 bases separating them. The CDR3 is made up of 14 amino acids. The chain's CDR3 is CASSLTRTGNGYTF. For the CDR3, the DNA is TGTGCCAGCAGCCTCACCCGTACAGGGAATGGCTACACCTTC.

A few counts support this clonotype. The J gene is TRBJ2-7, the V gene TRBV10-3; D gene uncertain. The CDR3 covers 12 residues. CDR1 and CDR2 from the germline V gene are ENHRY and SYGVKD. Trimming removed 6 bases from V and 2 bases from J, with 8 bases in between. This chain's CDR3 is CAIRDEAYEQYF. CDR3 DNA: TGTGCCATCAGGGACGAAGCCTACGAGCAGTACTTC.